The 20 T cell receptor beta chains below come from one sample, sequenced in a study of T cell repertoires in cytomegalovirus infection. These receptors are not linked to any known antigen. TCRdb analysed the reads with MiXCR anew, one entry per CDR3 protein. This sample has approximately 730,000 distinct CDR3 sequences, with 25% to 30% found just once. The sequences come from cultured CD8+ T cells from PBMCs, collected from culture after CMV antigen stimulation. The source of these receptors is a human donor in good health (CMV status not recorded). Some clones in this sample may be carry-over from other donors' samples.

The sample holds a few counts of this clonotype. V and J are TRBV7-9 and TRBJ1-6; TRBD1 is a possible D gene (6 bases). With 5 bases removed from V and 6 bases from J, the gap between germline ends came to 23 bases. Germline V CDR1 and CDR2: SEHNR, FQNEAQ (reference sequence). The CDR3 totals 18 residues. The CDR3 DNA is TGTGCCAGCAGCCCCCCGGGCGTGGGGGAACAGGGTAATTCACCCCTCCACTTT. It yields the protein CASSPPGVGEQGNSPLHF.

Concerning this clonotype itself: This sequence may be a read error, since a much larger clone differs from it by one base. The genes are TRBV7-6 and TRBJ2-1; D is perhaps TRBD1 (6 bases). Germline-derived CDR1 and CDR2 are SGHVS and FNYEAQ. This CDR3 is 15 amino acids long. DNA for the CDR3: TGTGCCAGCAGCTTAGGGGGGCGACCCTACAATGAGCAGCTCTTC. Translated, it gives CASSLGGRPYNEQLF.

This chain uses TRBV7-6 with TRBJ2-2; D is perhaps TRBD2 (6 bases). The V gene lost 3 bases and the J gene lost 4 bases, with 12 bases spanning the gap. CDR1 is SGHVS, CDR2 FNYEAQ, per germline. CDR3 size: 15 residues. CDR3 DNA sequence: TGTGCCAGCAGCTTTTTCGGGGGTAGCACCGGGGAGCTGTTTTTT. It is translated as CASSFFGGSTGELFF.

The chain employs TRBV2 and TRBJ2-7; D is perhaps TRBD1 (6 bases). CDR1 SNHLY and CDR2 FYNNEI come from the germline V gene. The germline V and J ends were trimmed by 7 bases and 0 bases, with 16 bases remaining between them. CDR3 length: 15 amino acids. The CDR3 loop is CASIARQALSYEQYF. CDR3 DNA: TGTGCCAGCATCGCAAGACAGGCTCTCTCCTACGAGCAGTACTTC.

Concerning this clonotype itself: Possible read error: a much larger clone is one base away. Likely a read error: the CDR3 ends without its conserved phenylalanine or tryptophan. This sequence joins TRBV7-6 and TRBJ1-1, with TRBD1 matching over 10 bases. The CDR3 contains 18 residues. Unmatched junction bases numbered 15, after V lost 5 bases and J lost 3 bases. Germline V gene lookup returns CDR1 SGHVS and CDR2 FNYEAQ. Here the CDR3 DNA reads TGTGCCAGCAGCGACGATATCGGGACAGGGGAGAGGTACACTGAAGCTTTCTTG. Translated: CASSDDIGTGERYTEAFL.

This clonotype was detected only a few times. This sequence joins TRBV7-9 and TRBJ2-7; possible D gene TRBD1, 8 bases. Germline CDR1 and CDR2: SEHNR and FQNEAQ (reference sequence). V gave up 5 bases and J gave up 2 bases, with 19 bases separating them. The CDR3 totals 16 residues. The CDR3 spells CASSTTDREGAYEQYF. The CDR3 bases are TGTGCCAGCAGCACCACGGACAGGGAGGGAGCCTACGAGCAGTACTTC.

This clonotype was detected ten times or more. The rearrangement uses TRBV12-3 or TRBV12-4 and TRBJ1-1, with D possibly TRBD1 on 5 matching bases. V gave up 5 bases and J gave up 7 bases, with 11 bases separating them. The CDR3 extends over 12 amino acids. This CDR3 reads CASSPDSREAFF. DNA of the CDR3: TGTGCCAGCAGTCCAGACAGCCGTGAAGCTTTCTTT.

This clonotype was recorded at least ten times. The chain is built from TRBV7-2 and TRBJ2-3; no reliable D call. Germline V lookup: CDR1 SGHTA, CDR2 FQGNSA. Trimming took 4 bases from V and 0 from J, leaving 14 bases between them. The CDR3 is made up of 16 amino acids. The chain's CDR3 is CASSSLDLASTDTQYF. The CDR3, as DNA: TGTGCCAGCAGCTCGCTCGATCTTGCTAGCACAGATACGCAGTATTTT.

In its sample, this clonotype was seen many times. The chain employs TRBV27 and TRBJ1-5; a weak D match, TRBD1 (6 bases). This CDR3 spans 14 amino acids. Deletions cut 3 bases from V and 1 base from J, with 7 bases between. Per germline, CDR1 MNHEY and CDR2 SMNVEV (reference sequence). DNA for the CDR3: TGTGCCAGCAGTTTCGGGACAAGCAATCAGCCCCAGCATTTT. This encodes CASSFGTSNQPQHF.

This clonotype was picked up a small number of times. The genes are TRBV3-1 and TRBJ2-2, with TRBD2 matching over 8 bases. The CDR3 covers 16 residues. Germline values: CDR1 LGHDT, CDR2 YNNKEL (reference sequence). The V segment lost 4 bases and the J segment 4 bases; nucleotides outside the gene matches: 8. CDR3 coding DNA: TGTGCCAGCAGCCCCACCGGGGGGGGCCGCACCGGGGAGCTGTTTTTT. Its translation is CASSPTGGGRTGELFF.

This clonotype was seen only a few times. The chain's CDR3 is CASSLALSGQPQHF. In nucleotides, the CDR3 is TGTGCCAGCAGCTTAGCGCTGTCCGGACAGCCCCAGCATTTT. V usage is TRBV7-9 and J usage is TRBJ1-5; D remains unclear. The germline V and J ends were trimmed by 0 bases and 7 bases, with 10 bases remaining between them. Germline assignment: CDR1 SEHNR and CDR2 FQNEAQ (reference sequence). This CDR3 comprises 14 residues.

DNA of the CDR3: TGTGCCAGCAGCTGGGGGACTAGCGTCAGCTACGAGCAGTACTTC. Encoded protein: CASSWGTSVSYEQYF. J is TRBJ2-7 and V is TRBV7-2; 10 positions match TRBD2. Trimming removed 4 bases from V and 3 bases from J; junction bases left unmatched: 6. The germline CDR1 and CDR2 sequences are SGHTA and FQGNSA. CDR3 size: 15 residues.

The chain recombines TRBV4-1 with TRBJ2-2, with 7 bases aligning to TRBD2. The ends lost 4 bases at V and 6 bases at J; junction bases unmatched: 8. CDR1 and CDR2 (germline): MGHRA, YSYEKL. The CDR3 covers 15 residues. In nucleotides, the CDR3 is TGCGCCAGCAGCCCTAATTCGGGAGGCGCCGGGGAGCTGTTTTTT. This translates into CASSPNSGGAGELFF.

At least ten counts were recorded for this clonotype. The V and J genes are TRBV7-2 and TRBJ2-5; TRBD2 matches 11 bases. The CDR3 totals 16 residues. Germline lookup yields CDR1 SGHTA and CDR2 FQGNSA. V shed 6 bases, J shed 2 bases, and the junction held 8 bases outside the gene matches. The DNA of the CDR3 is TGTGCCAGCAGACTACCGGGACTAGCGGCACAAGAGACCCAGTACTTC. Translation: CASRLPGLAAQETQYF.

The sample holds a few counts of this clonotype. The chain couples TRBV4-3 to TRBJ1-4, with TRBD1 as a possible D gene (5 bases). This CDR3 has 16 residues. Germline CDR1 is LGHNA and CDR2 is YSLEER. Trimming pared 0 bases from V and 7 bases from J, leaving 15 bases between. The CDR3 sequence: CASSQEPGGVGEKLFF. In DNA form, the CDR3 reads TGCGCCAGCAGCCAAGAGCCGGGGGGGGTCGGTGAAAAACTGTTTTTT.

This clonotype has more than one count but fewer than ten. The chain joins TRBV10-3 to TRBJ2-7, with 9 positions matching TRBD1. The CDR3 spans 15 residues. In germline, CDR1 is ENHRY, CDR2 SYGVKD. V trimming: 6 bases; J trimming: 6 bases; junction bases outside the gene matches: 12. This CDR3 reads CAISARDRDVREQYF. The CDR3 nucleotides are TGTGCCATCAGCGCCCGGGACAGGGACGTTCGCGAGCAGTACTTC.

A single count supports this clonotype. The chain links TRBV24-1 to TRBJ2-6; no clear D. Germline CDR1 is KGHDR and CDR2 is SFDVKD. The ends were cut back, 2 bases at V and 0 bases at J, with 4 bases in the middle. The CDR3 consists of 15 residues. In nucleotides, the CDR3 is TGTGCCACCAGTGATTCAGACTCTGGGGCCAACGTCCTGACTTTC. Translating gives CATSDSDSGANVLTF.

The rearrangement uses TRBV5-6 and TRBJ1-1, with D uncertain. Trimming left V 3 bases short and J 7 bases short, with 7 bases between. The germline V gene encodes CDR1 SGHDT and CDR2 YYEEEE. The CDR3 extends over 11 amino acids. CDR3 protein: CASSSGNEAFF. Here the CDR3 DNA reads TGTGCCAGCAGCTCAGGCAATGAAGCTTTCTTT.

V is TRBV19 and J is TRBJ1-3; the D is unclear. The CDR3 consists of 15 residues. V was trimmed by 3 bases and J by 0 bases, leaving 9 bases between them. Germline V gene sequence: CDR1 LNHDA, CDR2 SQIVND (reference sequence). The CDR3 DNA follows: TGTGCCAGTAGTATTTTCAGAACCTCTGGAAACACCATATATTTT. Amino acid sequence: CASSIFRTSGNTIYF. Complete variable domain (other parts from reference TRBV19 and TRBJ1-3): DGGITQSPKYLFRKEGQNVTLSCEQNLNHDAMYWYRQDPGQGLRLIYYSQIVNDFQKGDIAEGYSVSREKKESFPLTVTSAQKNPTAFYLCASSIFRTSGNTIYFGEGSWLTVV.

This clonotype was counted a few times. The chain carries TRBV6-5 and TRBJ2-7; 14 bases are shared with TRBD2. The ends lost 8 bases at V and 6 bases at J; junction bases unmatched: 3. Germline loops: CDR1 MNHEY, CDR2 SVGAGI. The CDR3 has 13 residues. CDR3 sequence reads: CASGTSGGSEQYF. In DNA form, the CDR3 reads TGTGCCAGCGGGACTAGCGGGGGAAGCGAGCAGTACTTC.